This record covers a single T cell receptor (beta chain). This sample stems from a study of cytomegalovirus exposure and HLA in healthy donors. Germline CDR1 SGHTA, CDR2 FQGTGA. CDR3 length equals 18 residues. V lost 1 base and J lost 4, with 19 bases in between. 60 Vbeta and 13 Jbeta primers were used in PCR. Only in-frame clones appear in the TCRdb table, and some are missing; sequencing was by immunoSEQ multiplex PCR. The table includes 150,000 to 200,000 clones, 75% to 90% detected once. This receptor was taken from a woman between 45 and 60 years old in good health and CMV-seropositive. The rearrangement joins TRBV7-3 to TRBJ2-2; the D gene is possibly TRBD2 (6 bases). Sequenced input: PBMCs. The CDR3 nucleotides are TGTGCCAGCAGCTTAAGGGCTCGCGGGCAGGGAGGCACCGGGGAGCTGTTTTTT. Amino acid sequence: CASSLRARGQGGTGELFF.